This TCR beta chain emerged from a study of Ad26.COV2.S vaccination and SARS-CoV-2 variants. Study-wide context: Donor participated within the Ad26.COV2.S arm of the COV1001 trial. The vaccine Ad26.COV2.S was put into the muscle once, or twice with 56 days between.

The germline V gene has CDR1 MGHRA and CDR2 YSYEKL. This CDR3 contains 16 residues. The ends were cut back, 1 base at V and 6 bases at J, with 17 bases in the middle. Measured with immunoSEQ multiplex PCR; TCRdb has only the in-frame clones, and not every one. Of about 410,000 clones listed, about 88% were seen once; the top ten hold around 1.8%. Details on this clone: Its specificity is not known.

Stated treatment: approximately 18 received Ad26.COV2.S at low or high dose, single or two shots; about 5 received placebo; per-sample allocation not given. Sample collection was performed on day 63 after the first vaccine or placebo injection. General study points: Participants given vaccine showed non-spike TCR breadth similar to that of placebo recipients. Measurements of TCR breadth and depth may have given underestimates of the total T cell responses.

Sequences were derived from peripheral blood, sampled in a trial of Ad26.COV2.S vaccine versus placebo. The sequence came from a person between 18 and 65 years old who received the Ad26.COV2.S COVID-19 vaccine or a placebo. This chain links TRBV4-1 with TRBJ2-3, with a tentative D call TRBD2 (6 bases). CDR3 nucleotide sequence: TGCGCCAGCAGCCAAGTGGAGGGCCCACCCGGGGATACGCAGTATTTT. It yields the protein CASSQVEGPPGDTQYF.